A single sample gave rise to the 16 T cell receptor beta chains below, sequenced in a study of blood T cell repertoires in COVID-19. Produced via immunoSEQ multiplex PCR; TCRdb's table is partial and in-frame only. The sample lists more than 350,000 clones; approximately 87% were seen once. The source material was PBMCs or T cells enriched from blood (not recorded which). Source of these receptors: a woman aged 50 to 60 who had recovered from COVID-19.

The J gene is TRBJ2-5, the V gene TRBV6-2 or TRBV6-3, with D perhaps matching TRBD2 (5 bases). Germline values: CDR1 MNHEY, CDR2 SVGEGT. Trimming removed 6 bases at V and 2 bases at J, with 10 bases between. The length of the CDR3 is 13 residues. This chain's CDR3 is CASSPPGQETQYF. The CDR3 DNA reads as TGTGCCAGCAGCCCCCCGGGGCAAGAGACCCAGTACTTC.

This clone was recorded a few times. This rearrangement joins TRBV10-1 to TRBJ2-5; 11 nucleotides match TRBD2. The trim removed 0 bases at V and 5 bases at J, leaving 14 bases unmatched. This CDR3 is built from 19 residues. Looked up from germline, CDR1 is WNHNN and CDR2 is SYGVQD (reference sequence). In DNA form, the CDR3 reads TGCGCCAGCAGTGAGTCCGCTAGCGGGGGGCCAAGGCAGAGGGAGACCCAGTACTTC. Translation: CASSESASGGPRQRETQYF.

The rearrangement joins TRBV18 to TRBJ1-4, with 7 nucleotides matching TRBD1. V lost 6 bases and J lost 8; bases outside the gene matches: 12. The length of the CDR3 is 15 residues. The germline V gene encodes CDR1 KGHSH and CDR2 LQKENI. The DNA of the CDR3 is TGTGCCAGCTCGTCGGGGACAGCGCGTCGCGAAAAACTGTTTTTT. Encoded protein: CASSSGTARREKLFF. The whole variable domain, remainder taken from reference TRBV18 and TRBJ1-4, is NAGVMQNPRHLVRRRGQEARLRCSPMKGHSHVYWYRQLPEEGLKFMVYLQKENIIDESGMPKERFSAEFPKEGPSILRIQQVVRGDSAAYFCASSSGTARREKLFFGSGTQLSVL.

This clone is a singleton in its sample. V gene TRBV4-1 combines with J gene TRBJ1-2; D gene unclear. CDR1 and CDR2 (germline): MGHRA, YSYEKL. The CDR3 loop spans 14 amino acids. V lost 4 bases, J lost 3 bases, and 12 bases lay in between. The CDR3 nucleotides read TGCGCCAGCAGCCCGCGCCTTCCTGACTATGGCTACACCTTC. Its protein product is CASSPRLPDYGYTF.

This sequence joins TRBV29-1 and TRBJ2-3; D possibly corresponds to TRBD1 (6 bases). CDR1 is SQVTM, CDR2 ANQGSEA, per germline. V lost 4 bases to trimming and J lost 0 bases, with 14 bases between them. This CDR3 is 15 amino acids long. For the CDR3, the DNA is TGCAGCGTTGGGAATCCAGGGGCGAGCACAGATACGCAGTATTTT. It translates to CSVGNPGASTDTQYF.

The chain is built from TRBV18 and TRBJ1-1, with D tentatively TRBD1 (5 bases). Trimming stripped 0 bases from V and 6 bases from J, with 14 bases between. CDR1 is KGHSH, CDR2 LQKENI, per germline. CDR3 length: 15 amino acids. The chain's CDR3 is CASSPPGRARAEAFF. DNA for the CDR3: TGTGCCAGCTCACCACCAGGCAGGGCTCGGGCTGAAGCTTTCTTT.

This clone appeared once. The rearrangement uses TRBV7-3 and TRBJ2-7; a possible D gene is TRBD1 (6 bases). The CDR3 is made up of 13 amino acids. Germline CDR1 SGHTA, CDR2 FQGTGA. The ends were cut back, 5 bases at V and 0 bases at J, with 8 bases in the middle. This chain's CDR3 is CASSIGGSYEQYF. As DNA, the CDR3 is TGTGCCAGCAGCATAGGGGGCTCCTACGAGCAGTACTTC.

DNA of the CDR3: TGTGCCTGGAGCATGGGGGGCTATGGCTACACCTTC. This translates into CAWSMGGYGYTF. The chain is built from TRBV30 and TRBJ1-2, with D maybe TRBD1 (5 bases). CDR3 length: 12 amino acids. Germline V gene sequence: CDR1 GTSNPN, CDR2 SVGIG (reference sequence). Trimming left V 3 bases short and J 4 bases short, with 9 bases between.

This chain links TRBV2 with TRBJ1-3; the match to TRBD1 covers 9 bases. Germline V gene sequence: CDR1 SNHLY, CDR2 FYNNEI. CDR3 length: 16 residues. V lost 7 bases and J lost 4; bases outside the gene matches: 11. CDR3 amino acids: CASTTWTGETGNTIYF. CDR3 DNA: TGTGCCAGCACCACCTGGACAGGGGAGACGGGAAACACCATATATTTT.

This chain connects TRBV28 to TRBJ2-2; possibly TRBD2 for D (5 bases). The CDR3 loop spans 16 amino acids. Trimming left V 6 bases short and J 0 bases short, with 14 bases between. Germline CDR1 MDHEN, CDR2 SYDVKM. CDR3 DNA sequence: TGTGCCAGCAGAGCCAGTGCGGGTTCGAACACCGGGGAGCTGTTTTTT. It specifies CASRASAGSNTGELFF.

The chain couples TRBV5-4 to TRBJ2-3; 12 bases are a match to TRBD2. Germline loops: CDR1 SGHNT, CDR2 YYREEE (reference sequence). The length of the CDR3 is 18 residues. Trimming cost V 5 bases and J 1 base; bases outside gene matches: 11. CDR3 DNA sequence: TGTGCCAGCAGTGGGCCGCTAGCGGGGGGGCCCGGCACAGATACGCAGTATTTT. Amino acid sequence: CASSGPLAGGPGTDTQYF.

The chain is built from TRBV9 and TRBJ1-2; 8 nucleotides align to TRBD1. The CDR3 consists of 15 residues. Germline CDR1 is SGDLS and CDR2 is YYNGEE. J gave up 2 bases and V 0 bases, and 3 bases lay outside the gene matches. The CDR3 nucleotides read TGTGCCAGCAGCGTAGCAGGGGGCCTGAACTATGGCTACACCTTC. Its protein product is CASSVAGGLNYGYTF.

The chain links TRBV7-2 to TRBJ1-6; 12 nucleotides line up with TRBD1. Germline lookup yields CDR1 SGHTA and CDR2 FQGNSA. This CDR3 has 16 amino acids. V gave up 7 bases and J gave up 7 bases; unmatched junction bases: 8. The CDR3 DNA is TGTGCCAGCACCCTAAGGGGACAGGGGGCGAATTCACCCCTCCACTTT. Encoded protein: CASTLRGQGANSPLHF.

This sequence joins TRBV5-1 and TRBJ2-1; TRBD2 agrees at 7 bases. V trimming: 1 base; J trimming: 0 bases; junction bases outside the gene matches: 1. The CDR3 covers 15 residues. Germline assignment: CDR1 SGHRS and CDR2 YFSETQ. The CDR3 protein is CASSLSSGSYNEQFF. In nucleotides, the CDR3 is TGCGCCAGCAGCTTGTCTAGCGGCTCCTACAATGAGCAGTTCTTC. Full variable domain (remainder filled in from reference TRBV5-1 and TRBJ2-1): KAGVTQTPRYLIKTRGQQVTLSCSPISGHRSVSWYQQTPGQGLQFLFEYFSETQRNKGNFPGRFSGRQFSNSRSEMNVSTLELGDSALYLCASSLSSGSYNEQFFGPGTRLTVL.

In its sample, this clone was seen a few times. This CDR3 is CASSSDRGRTEQFF. The CDR3 nucleotides read TGCGCCAGCAGCTCTGACAGGGGAAGAACTGAGCAGTTCTTC. The V gene is TRBV5-1, the J gene TRBJ2-1; 8 nucleotides match TRBD1. Per the germline V gene, CDR1 is SGHRS and CDR2 is YFSETQ. V shed 3 bases and J 9 bases; nucleotides not matched to a gene: 8. CDR3 length equals 14 residues.

This sequence joins TRBV30 and TRBJ1-5; tentative D call: TRBD1 (6 bases). The CDR3 length is 13 residues. Per germline, CDR1 GTSNPN and CDR2 SVGIG (reference sequence). Trimming left V 2 bases short and J 6 bases short, with 11 bases between. The CDR3 DNA is TGTGCCTGGAGTCGACAGGACGGTCAGCCCCAGCATTTT. Amino acids: CAWSRQDGQPQHF.